Presented here are 12 T cell receptor beta chains from one specimen sequenced in a study of OX40 agonist ivuxolimab in advanced cancers. The protocol was immunoSEQ multiplex PCR, while the TCRdb copy is restricted to in-frame clones and leaves out a portion. The data contain 45,000 to 50,000 clones, 70% to 90% of them seen just once; the ten biggest clones take up approximately 12%. The starting material was CD4+ or CD8+ T cells sorted from blood, obtained in a trial of the OX40 agonist ivuxolimab. These receptors all stem from an adult with an advanced solid tumor such as melanoma, head and neck, liver or kidney cancer.

The chain couples TRBV5-6 to TRBJ2-1; perhaps TRBD2 as D (6 bases). V was pared by 4 bases and J by 9 bases, with 14 bases between. The germline gives CDR1 SGHDT, CDR2 YYEEEE. The CDR3 is 13 amino acids. The chain's CDR3 is CASSSGGFGEQFF. CDR3 DNA: TGTGCCAGCAGCAGCGGAGGGTTCGGTGAGCAGTTCTTC.

This chain links TRBV5-6 with TRBJ1-1; 8 bases map to TRBD1. V lost 2 bases to trimming and J lost 1 base; unmatched junction nucleotides: 7. This CDR3 comprises 16 residues. Germline loops: CDR1 SGHDT, CDR2 YYEEEE. CDR3 protein: CASSLIWTGTNTEAFF. The CDR3 DNA reads as TGTGCCAGCAGCTTAATCTGGACAGGGACGAACACTGAAGCTTTCTTT.

The V and J genes are TRBV7-2 and TRBJ1-5; 11 bases map to TRBD1. Per the germline V gene, CDR1 is SGHTA and CDR2 is FQGNSA. V shed 5 bases, J shed 5 bases, and the junction held 5 bases outside the gene matches. The length of the CDR3 is 15 residues. CDR3: CASSRTGGFDQPQHF. CDR3 DNA sequence: TGTGCCAGCAGCCGGACAGGGGGCTTCGATCAGCCCCAGCATTTT.

The V call is TRBV7-9, the J call TRBJ1-2; a possible D gene is TRBD1 (5 bases). The length of the CDR3 is 15 residues. Germline loops: CDR1 SEHNR, CDR2 FQNEAQ (reference sequence). The V and J ends lost 1 base and 7 bases respectively, with 16 bases between them. DNA of the CDR3: TGTGCCAGCAGCTTAGACCCCACAGGCTCTCCTGGCTACACCTTC. Encoded protein: CASSLDPTGSPGYTF. The full variable domain, in which reference TRBV7-9 and TRBJ1-2 provide the parts outside the CDR3, is DTGVSQNPRHKITKRGQNVTFRCDPISEHNRLYWYRQTLGQGPEFLTYFQNEAQLEKSRLLSDRFSAERPKGSFSTLEIQRTEQGDSAMYLCASSLDPTGSPGYTFGSGTRLTVV.

This clone was seen a handful of times. The V gene is TRBV6-5, the J gene TRBJ2-1; tentative D call: TRBD1 (5 bases). V gave up 2 bases and J gave up 8 bases, with 13 bases separating them. This CDR3 contains 14 residues. Germline-derived CDR1 and CDR2 are MNHEY and SVGAGI. This CDR3 reads CASSYLQGWDEQFF. The CDR3 DNA reads as TGTGCCAGCAGTTACCTGCAGGGTTGGGATGAGCAGTTCTTC.

The chain is built from TRBV11-2 and TRBJ1-1; possibly TRBD1 for D (5 bases). There are 14 residues in the CDR3. V lost 6 bases to trimming and J lost 5 bases, with 16 bases between them. CDR1 is SGHAT, CDR2 FQNNGV, per germline. In nucleotides, the CDR3 is TGTGCCAGCAGATCCTCTTGGGGGGGTACTGAAGCTTTCTTT. Amino acid sequence: CASRSSWGGTEAFF.

This clone was detected a few times. The rearrangement links TRBV7-9 to TRBJ1-5; D call uncertain. V shed 1 base and J shed 6 bases, with 16 bases lying between them. This CDR3 is built from 16 residues. Looked up from germline, CDR1 is SEHNR and CDR2 is FQNEAQ (reference sequence). CDR3 DNA: TGTGCCAGCAGCTTAGATGTGGGTTCATCGTCTCAGCCCCAGCATTTT. It codes for CASSLDVGSSSQPQHF.

The chain employs TRBV7-2 and TRBJ2-7; TRBD2 agrees at 8 bases. V shed 6 bases, J shed 4 bases, and the junction held 8 bases outside the gene matches. The CDR3 has 14 amino acids. Germline values: CDR1 SGHTA, CDR2 FQGNSA. The CDR3 here is CASSNSGREYEQYF. In DNA form, the CDR3 reads TGTGCCAGCAGTAACAGCGGGAGAGAGTACGAGCAGTACTTC.

The V call is TRBV5-4, the J call TRBJ1-1; no definite D call. Trimming took off 2 bases at V and 1 base at J, with 3 bases between the two ends. Germline V lookup: CDR1 SGHNT, CDR2 YYREEE (reference sequence). CDR3 length: 12 residues. CDR3 sequence: CASSLTNTEAFF. DNA for the CDR3: TGTGCCAGCAGCTTAACGAACACTGAAGCTTTCTTT.

The table lists this clone with a few counts. As DNA, the CDR3 is TGCGCCAGCAGCCAAGATAACTCAGGGGAGCTGTTTTTT. Translating it yields CASSQDNSGELFF. The chain employs TRBV4-3 and TRBJ2-2; D ambiguous. Trimming left V 0 bases short and J 8 bases short, with 7 bases between. Per the germline V gene, CDR1 is LGHNA and CDR2 is YSLEER. The CDR3 extends over 13 amino acids.

The V call is TRBV7-9, the J call TRBJ1-5; 8 bases agree with TRBD1. The CDR3 covers 14 residues. Germline V gives CDR1 SEHNR, CDR2 FQNEAQ (reference sequence). V gave up 4 bases and J gave up 4 bases; unmatched junction bases: 3. The chain's CDR3 is CASSWGQANQPQHF. The CDR3, as DNA: TGTGCCAGCAGCTGGGGACAGGCAAATCAGCCCCAGCATTTT.

This clone was observed a single time. The genes are TRBV7-8 and TRBJ1-2; tentatively, D is TRBD1 (5 bases). V was trimmed by 3 bases and J by 7 bases, leaving 12 bases between them. Germline CDR1 SGHVS, CDR2 FQNEAQ. CDR3 length equals 13 residues. CDR3 DNA sequence: TGTGCCAGCAGCTTCGAACACGGGGCTGGCTACACCTTC. Translating it yields CASSFEHGAGYTF.